This is a list of T cell receptor beta chains from one sample in a study of human T cells and chemical hapten exposure. TCRdb reprocessed the RACE reads with MiXCR, giving one entry per CDR3 protein. The table shows about 380,000 distinct CDR3 sequences, with nearly 6.5% occurring only once. The specimen comprised whole blood, sampled in connection with sensitization to the hapten diphenylcyclopropenone (DPC). These receptors originate from a woman aged 18 to 35 with alopecia areata. Some clones in this sample may be carry-over from other donors' samples. Each CDR3 is given with its conserved first and last residue. Each record gives: D gene, J gene, clone size, V gene, CDR3 DNA, CDR3 protein. D genes are given only for firm matches. Some rows mark clone size as missing; the rest say once, few, many or name a class of expanded clone.

- TRBJ1-1 many TRBV6-5 TGTGCCAGCCTACGGAGCCGGGACACTGAAGCTTTCTTT CASLRSRDTEAFF
- TRBJ1-5 many TRBV15 TGTGCCACCAGCATTGGCAGGGAAAGCAATCAGCCCCAGCATTTT CATSIGRESNQPQHF
- TRBJ1-4 many TRBV10-3 TGTGCCATCAGTGCTGGTGGGAAAGATGAAAAACTGTTTTTT CAISAGGKDEKLFF
- TRBJ2-7 - TRBV6-2/TRBV6-3 TGTGCCAGCAGCGGCTGGGACGTAGCCTACGAGCAGTACTTC CASSGWDVAYEQYF
- TRBJ2-1 - TRBV9 TGTGCCAGCAGCCCCGGACTATCGAGCTCCTACAATGAGCAGTTCTTC CASSPGLSSSYNEQFF
- TRBJ1-4 few TRBV5-1 TGCGCCAGCAGCGCCGGGACACCAGGGAATGAAAAACTGTTTTTT CASSAGTPGNEKLFF
TRBD2 TRBJ2-7 few TRBV5-1 TGCGCCAGCAGCTTGAACAGCGGGGGGCCCTACGAGCAGTACTTC CASSLNSGGPYEQYF
- TRBJ1-5 - TRBV6-5 TGTGCCAGCAGTGAAGCGAAGCGTCAGCCCCAGCATTTT CASSEAKRQPQHF
- TRBJ1-5 - TRBV2 TGTGCCAGCAGGGTCGACGGAACCAATCAGCCCCAGCATTTT CASRVDGTNQPQHF
- TRBJ1-1 few TRBV7-2 TGTGCCAGCAGCCCACTCCGAGAAGAAGCTTTCTTT CASSPLREEAFF
TRBD1 TRBJ1-3 - TRBV7-2 TGTGCCAGCAGCTTTACAGGGGGTTTGGACACCATATATTTT CASSFTGGLDTIYF
- TRBJ2-6 many TRBV7-9 TGTGCCAGCAGCCTCCCCCCCAGACACGTCCAGGTTGGGGCCAACGTCCTGACTTTC CASSLPPRHVQVGANVLTF
TRBD1 TRBJ1-2 - TRBV18 TGTGCCAGCTCACTCCTTGGACAGGCTAACTATGGCTACACCTTC CASSLLGQANYGYTF
- TRBJ1-1 few TRBV29-1 TGCAGCGTTGGGGGGAGTACTGAAGCTTTCTTT CSVGGSTEAFF
- TRBJ1-6 many TRBV2 TGTGCCAGCAGTGATTATGGGTATTCACCCCTCCACTTT CASSDYGYSPLHF
- TRBJ2-6 - TRBV4-1 TGCGCCAGCAGCCAAGGGGGGGCCCTCTCTGGGGCCAACGTCCTGACTTTC CASSQGGALSGANVLTF
- TRBJ2-7 - TRBV10-3 TGTGCCATCAGTGGCGGGACACCGGACTTGAAGACCTACGAGCAGTACTTC CAISGGTPDLKTYEQYF
- TRBJ2-5 - TRBV18 TGTGCCAGCTCACCTACAGGACTCAGAGAGACCCAGTACTTC CASSPTGLRETQYF
TRBD1 TRBJ2-7 - TRBV6-1 TGTGCCAGCAGCCCGGACAGGGGGTATTCCTACGAGCAGTACTTC CASSPDRGYSYEQYF
- TRBJ1-6 - TRBV3-1 TGTGCCAGCGGACGGAATTCACCCCTCCACTTT CASGRNSPLHF
TRBD1 TRBJ1-2 many TRBV15 TGTGCCACCAGCAGAGGCTATACGGACAGGGGAATAGGTGGCTACACCTTC CATSRGYTDRGIGGYTF
- TRBJ2-7 - TRBV4-1 TGCGCCAGCAGCCAGGGGGTAACCTACGAGCAGTACTTC CASSQGVTYEQYF
- TRBJ1-1 many TRBV7-3 TGTGCCAGCAGCTTAGGAGGGGCCACTGAAGCTTTCTTT CASSLGGATEAFF
- TRBJ2-5 few TRBV11-2 TGTGCCAGCAGCTCACCCCGGTCCGCCCAAGAGACCCAGTACTTC CASSSPRSAQETQYF
TRBD2 TRBJ2-3 few TRBV2 TGTGCCAGCAGTTGGAAGGAACTAGCGGGATCTACTAGCACAGATACGCAGTATTTT CASSWKELAGSTSTDTQYF
- TRBJ1-1 many TRBV27 TGTGCCAGCAGCCGTTCGCCCAACATGAACACTGAAGCTTTCTTT CASSRSPNMNTEAFF
TRBD1 TRBJ1-1 few TRBV7-2 TGTGCCAGCAGCTCTGGACAGGCTCAGGGCACTGAAGCTTTCTTT CASSSGQAQGTEAFF
- TRBJ1-6 few TRBV20-1 TGCAGTGCTAGAGATCTAGGGCAGGGAGTCGGTTCACCCCTCCACTTT CSARDLGQGVGSPLHF
TRBD1 TRBJ2-3 - TRBV16 TGTGCCAGCAGCCACCTAACAGGGGGCGACACAGATACGCAGTATTTT CASSHLTGGDTDTQYF
- TRBJ2-2 - TRBV12-3/TRBV12-4 TGTGCCAGCAGTCCCTGGGGGGGGGCCAGGGCCGGGGAGCTGTTTTTT CASSPWGGARAGELFF
- TRBJ1-2 many TRBV4-3 TGCGCCAGCAGCCAAGGTACTCAGGGACTACAGGGCTACACCTTC CASSQGTQGLQGYTF
- TRBJ1-5 many TRBV12-3/TRBV12-4 TGTGCCAGCAGCCCGGACAGCCCCTCTCAGCCCCAGCATTTT CASSPDSPSQPQHF
- TRBJ1-5 many TRBV13 TGTGCCAGCAGCCAAAATCAGCCCCAGCATTTT CASSQNQPQHF
TRBD2 TRBJ2-5 many TRBV6-6 TGTGCCAGCAGATCCGGACTAGCGGGGCAAGAGACCCAGTACTTC CASRSGLAGQETQYF
- TRBJ2-6 many TRBV28 TGTGCCAGCAGCCCGGACAGCTCTGGGGCCAACGTCCTGACTTTC CASSPDSSGANVLTF
TRBD2 TRBJ2-3 few TRBV11-2 TGTGCCAGCAGCTCACTTCGATGGCGGGGGAGCACAGATACGCAGTATTTT CASSSLRWRGSTDTQYF
- TRBJ2-5 many TRBV6-1 TGTGCCAGCAGTGCTCCTCGCCAGGTCGTGGAGACCCAGTACTTC CASSAPRQVVETQYF
- TRBJ2-1 few TRBV11-2 TGTGCCAGCAGCTTAGGTGCAGTCCCTCGGGAGCAGTTCTTC CASSLGAVPREQFF
- TRBJ1-1 many TRBV20-1 TGCAGTGCAACTTCGGGAGCCATGAACACTGAAGCTTTCTTT CSATSGAMNTEAFF
- TRBJ1-1 - TRBV9 TGTGCCAGCAGCGCCTTCCAGGGTACTTCTGAAGCTTTCTTT CASSAFQGTSEAFF
TRBD1 TRBJ2-3 - TRBV10-3 TGTGCCATCAGTGAGTCAGGGGGCCAAGGAGATACGCAGTATTTT CAISESGGQGDTQYF
- TRBJ2-3 - TRBV6-5 TGTGCCAGCAGTTACGGGAAACAGAGCACAGATACGCAGTATTTT CASSYGKQSTDTQYF
- TRBJ2-7 - TRBV7-2 TGTGCCAGCAGCTCTCTAGCTGCCCTCTCCGAGCAGTACTTC CASSSLAALSEQYF
TRBD1 TRBJ1-2 - TRBV4-2 TGTGCCAGCAGCCAAGGCGCGGACAGGCTCTATGGCTACACCTTC CASSQGADRLYGYTF
- TRBJ2-7 many TRBV18 TGTGCCAGCTCACCACCGGGGGGGGCTATCTACGAGCAGTACTTC CASSPPGGAIYEQYF
- TRBJ2-4 - TRBV7-9 TGTGCCAGCAGCTTAGTTGGTCAGGGAGACATTCAGTACTTC CASSLVGQGDIQYF
- TRBJ2-4 many TRBV20-1 TGCAGTGCTAGATCCTGGGACGGGGCCAAAAACATTCAGTACTTC CSARSWDGAKNIQYF
- TRBJ1-2 - TRBV2 TGTGCCAGCACCCGGGACCCCCCTACTTCTGGCTACACCTTC CASTRDPPTSGYTF
- TRBJ1-1 many TRBV11-2 TGTGCCAGCAGCTTAGGGGACACCTCCTTCACTGAAGCTTTCTTT CASSLGDTSFTEAFF
- TRBJ1-1 - TRBV2 TGTGCCAGCAGTGAAGCTGTCCAGGGGAACACTGAAGCTTTCTTT CASSEAVQGNTEAFF
- TRBJ2-7 - TRBV12-3/TRBV12-4 TGTGCCAGCAGTTTAAGACGGTACTACGAGCAGTACTTC CASSLRRYYEQYF
- TRBJ1-2 many TRBV12-3/TRBV12-4 TGTGCCAGCAGTTTTGAGGGGGATCATGGCTACACCTTC CASSFEGDHGYTF
- TRBJ2-7 many TRBV20-1 TGCAGTGCTACTGGACTCGAGGCCTCCTACGAGCAGTACTTC CSATGLEASYEQYF
TRBD2 TRBJ2-3 - TRBV28 TGTGCCAGCAGTTCGACTCCGCCTCAGATGGGGGGGGGCACAGATACGCAGTATTTT CASSSTPPQMGGGTDTQYF